Listed below are T cell receptor beta chains from one sample, sequenced in a study of tumor-infiltrating lymphocytes in primary liver carcinoma. One entry per CDR3 protein results from TCRdb running MiXCR on the multiplex PCR reads. This sample has tens of thousands of distinct CDR3 sequences, with approximately 80% found just once. The sequenced sample was liver tumor tissue from sampling region 5. Source of these receptors: a man aged 35 to 55 with primary liver carcinoma and hepatitis B virus infection. Each CDR3 is given with its conserved first and last residue. D genes are given only for firm matches. Clone size is not always given. Where it is, it says once, few, many or a class for expanded clones.

j_call: TRBJ2-5; d_call: -; v_call: TRBV19; cdr3_length: 12; clone_size: -; cdr3_aa: CASRHTGETQYF; cdr3_nt: TGTGCCAGTCGACATACTGGGGAGACCCAGTACTTC
j_call: TRBJ2-5; d_call: TRBD1; v_call: TRBV2; cdr3_length: 13; clone_size: many; cdr3_aa: CASRRDSQETQYF; cdr3_nt: TGTGCCAGCAGGAGGGACAGCCAAGAGACCCAGTACTTC
j_call: TRBJ2-2; d_call: -; v_call: TRBV29-1; cdr3_length: 13; clone_size: -; cdr3_aa: CSVPREETGELFF; cdr3_nt: TGCAGCGTTCCCAGGGAGGAAACCGGGGAGCTGTTTTTT
j_call: TRBJ2-1; d_call: TRBD2; v_call: TRBV6-2/TRBV6-3; cdr3_length: 16; clone_size: -; cdr3_aa: CASRPRTSGRTSGQFF; cdr3_nt: TGTGCCAGCAGACCCAGGACTAGCGGGAGGACCAGTGGGCAGTTCTTC
j_call: TRBJ1-1; d_call: -; v_call: TRBV2; cdr3_length: 14; clone_size: -; cdr3_aa: CASSAPGWVAEVFF; cdr3_nt: TGTGCCAGCAGTGCACCGGGGTGGGTCGCTGAAGTTTTCTTT
j_call: TRBJ2-1; d_call: TRBD2; v_call: TRBV6-5; cdr3_length: 13; clone_size: -; cdr3_aa: CASSGGGRNEQSF; cdr3_nt: TGCGCCAGCAGTGGGGGGGGGAGGAATGAGCAGTCCTTC
j_call: TRBJ2-1; d_call: TRBD2; v_call: TRBV11-1; cdr3_length: 16; clone_size: once; cdr3_aa: CARSPRGLAGVGERFF; cdr3_nt: TGCGCCAGGAGCCCACGGGGACTAGCGGGAGTCGGGGAGCGGTTCTTC
j_call: TRBJ2-3; d_call: -; v_call: TRBV12-3/TRBV12-4; cdr3_length: 14; clone_size: medium-sized; cdr3_aa: CASRPTGSGDTQYF; cdr3_nt: TGTGCCAGCAGGCCTACAGGTTCGGGGGATACGCAGTATTTT
j_call: TRBJ2-7; d_call: -; v_call: TRBV6-2/TRBV6-3; cdr3_length: 13; clone_size: few; cdr3_aa: CASSYEVCYEQYF; cdr3_nt: TGTGCCAGCAGTTACGAGGTATGCTACGAGCAATACTTC
j_call: TRBJ2-3; d_call: -; v_call: TRBV11-2; cdr3_length: 17; clone_size: -; cdr3_aa: CTNSLVGVTGSNQPQYF; cdr3_nt: TGTACCAACAGCTTAGTAGGGGTAACAGGGAGCAATCAGCCCCAGTATTTT
j_call: TRBJ1-5; d_call: -; v_call: TRBV12-5; cdr3_length: 15; clone_size: -; cdr3_aa: CGSGLEQGPTDTQHF; cdr3_nt: TGTGGTAGTGGTTTGGAACAGGGTCCCACAGATACGCAGCATTTT